This TCR beta chain comes out of a study of blood T cell repertoires in COVID-19. Overall study context: Researchers got acute and convalescent COVID-19 samples from the United States, Italy and Spain. In each case, the material was cDNA or gDNA derived from T cells, B-cell-depleted T cells, or PBMCs.

Germline V CDR1 and CDR2: LNHDA, SQIVND (reference sequence). CDR3 length equals 16 residues. Unmatched junction bases numbered 10, after V lost 5 bases and J lost 6 bases. As handled by the study authors: Cell counts per sample came from amplifying reference gene primers. Assay used: immunoSEQ multiplex PCR; TCRdb lists only in-frame clones, some missing. V and J calls and clone size come straight from that table; D and trimming were deduced from the DNA. The sample shows approximately 210,000 clones, 70% to 90% of them seen only once. The V gene is TRBV19, the J gene TRBJ2-1; 10 nucleotides align to TRBD2. The source of this sequence is a woman aged 65 to 85 with active or convalescent COVID-19. Input material: peripheral blood. For the CDR3, the DNA is TGTGCCAGTAGTGGCAGACTTCGACTAGCGGGCAATGAGCAGTTCTTC. Its protein is CASSGRLRLAGNEQFF.